The present TCR beta chain was sequenced within a study of STAT3 mutations in large granular lymphocyte leukemia. General study points: At least one immunodominant TCR beta clonotype appeared in every T-cell large granular lymphocyte leukemia patient.

V lost 6 bases, J lost 1 base, and 15 bases lay in between. This CDR3 region has 15 residues. Germline lookup yields CDR1 MNHNS and CDR2 SASEGT. To note about this clone: The antigen is unknown.

Here immunoSEQ multiplex PCR was the method, and the copy in TCRdb shows in-frame clones only, minus some. The table records tens of thousands of clones, approximately 90% of them present only once. The receptor comes from a human donor with T large granular lymphocyte leukemia. Some clones in this sample may be carry-over from other donors' samples. The rearrangement joins TRBV6-1 to TRBJ2-5, with a possible D match to TRBD1 (5 bases). The sample consisted of PBMCs. The CDR3 here is CASRVPTALQETQYF. In DNA, the CDR3 is TGTGCCAGCAGGGTGCCGACAGCTCTCCAAGAGACCCAGTACTTC.